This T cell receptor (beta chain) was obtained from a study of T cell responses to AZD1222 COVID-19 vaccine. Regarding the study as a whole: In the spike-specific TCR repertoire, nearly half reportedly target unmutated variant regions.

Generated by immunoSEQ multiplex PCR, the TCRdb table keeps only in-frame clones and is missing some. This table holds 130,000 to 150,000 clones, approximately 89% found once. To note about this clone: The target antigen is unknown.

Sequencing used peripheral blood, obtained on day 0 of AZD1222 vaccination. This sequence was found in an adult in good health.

The CDR3 nucleotides read TGTGCCAGTAGCCCGGGCCCCTTTAGCGGGAGGATTACCTACGAGCAGTACTTC. Translating it yields CASSPGPFSGRITYEQYF. The V gene is TRBV19, the J gene TRBJ2-7; 10 positions match TRBD2. The ends lost 6 bases at V and 2 bases at J; junction bases unmatched: 16. CDR1 LNHDA and CDR2 SQIVND come from the germline V gene (reference sequence). The CDR3 length is 18 residues.